A single sample is the source of the 28 T cell receptor beta chains below, sequenced in a study of blood T cell repertoires in COVID-19. Libraries were prepared by immunoSEQ multiplex PCR; TCRdb keeps only in-frame clonotypes and omits some of them. The table has some 200,000 clones, about 78% seen once. The source material was peripheral blood. These receptors all stem from a woman aged 70-85 years with acute or convalescent COVID-19.

The chain recombines TRBV7-2 with TRBJ2-7; no definite D call. V lost 2 bases, J lost 7 bases, and 12 bases lay in between. Per the germline V gene, CDR1 is SGHTA and CDR2 is FQGNSA. The CDR3 runs 13 residues. In DNA form, the CDR3 reads TGTGCCAGCAGCTTACCAGGCAGTCGGGAGCAGTACTTC. This codes for CASSLPGSREQYF.

V gene TRBV6-2 or TRBV6-3 combines with J gene TRBJ1-5; D might be TRBD1 (5 bases). The V end was cut by 3 bases, the J end by 7 bases, with 16 bases between. CDR1 and CDR2 from the germline V gene are MNHEY and SVGEGT. The CDR3 is 15 amino acids. The CDR3 DNA sequence: TGTGCCAGCAGTTATCAACGAATTCAGGGACAGCCCCAGCATTTT. Its protein is CASSYQRIQGQPQHF.

This chain's CDR3 is CATSDLRGRLGGTDTQYF. The CDR3 DNA follows: TGTGCCACCAGTGATTTGAGAGGGAGGTTGGGAGGCACAGATACGCAGTATTTT. J is TRBJ2-3 and V is TRBV24-1, with TRBD2 as a possible D gene (6 bases). The CDR3 has 18 residues. Germline V gene data show CDR1 as KGHDR and CDR2 as SFDVKD. Trimming took 0 bases from V and 1 from J, leaving 16 bases between them.

This chain connects TRBV3-1 (or the pseudogene TRBV3-2) to TRBJ1-2; D is unclear. CDR1 and CDR2 (germline): LGHDT, YNNKEL (reference sequence). This CDR3 has 12 amino acids. With 0 bases removed from V and 7 bases from J, the gap between germline ends came to 6 bases. The CDR3 region is CASSQESGGYTF. In nucleotides, the CDR3 is TGTGCCAGCAGCCAAGAATCAGGTGGCTACACCTTC.

The chain carries TRBV6-1 and TRBJ2-1, with D maybe TRBD2 (6 bases). The germline V gene has CDR1 MNHNS and CDR2 SASEGT. Deletions cut 5 bases from V and 8 bases from J, with 13 bases between. CDR3 length: 13 amino acids. CDR3: CASSRGERDEQFF. The CDR3, as DNA: TGTGCCAGCAGTCGCGGGGAAAGGGATGAGCAGTTCTTC.

This chain links TRBV11-2 with TRBJ2-7, with a possible D match to TRBD1 (5 bases). This CDR3 is built from 15 residues. Germline V CDR1 and CDR2: SGHAT, FQNNGV. V lost 2 bases and J 1 base, leaving 12 bases between the germline ends. The CDR3 nucleotides read TGTGCCAGCAGCTTAACCCTGGGGCCTTCCTACGAGCAGTACTTC. It translates to CASSLTLGPSYEQYF.

The chain uses TRBV7-3 and TRBJ1-5, with D hard to call. The CDR3 consists of 13 residues. V lost 2 bases and J lost 4, with 6 bases in between. Germline CDR1 SGHTA, CDR2 FQGTGA. This chain's CDR3 is CASSLGQNQPQHF. CDR3 nucleotide sequence: TGTGCCAGCAGCTTAGGGCAGAATCAGCCCCAGCATTTT.

The CDR3 DNA reads as TGTGCCAGCAGCTTAGACCCCAGGAATTCACCCCTCCACTTT. This encodes CASSLDPRNSPLHF. The chain employs TRBV9 and TRBJ1-6; D is unresolved. Trimming shortened V by 4 bases and J by 7 bases, and 12 bases separated the two germline ends. Germline V gives CDR1 SGDLS, CDR2 YYNGEE. This CDR3 has 14 residues.

The table lists this clone with a count of one. The rearrangement joins TRBV11-2 to TRBJ2-5; a possible D gene is TRBD1 (7 bases). Germline assignment: CDR1 SGHAT and CDR2 FQNNGV. Trimming removed 5 bases at V and 5 bases at J, with 21 bases between. The CDR3 sequence is 16 residues long. CDR3 bases: TGTGCCAGCAGCATCAACCCGGGACAGCGGGCGGAGACCCAGTACTTC. Its translation: CASSINPGQRAETQYF.

The CDR3 DNA sequence: TGCGCCAGCAGCTTCGGACAGGGCTCATCACCCTACACCTTC. This gives the protein CASSFGQGSSPYTF. The chain carries TRBV4-1 and TRBJ1-2; 8 nucleotides match TRBD1. The junction had 12 bases not matched to a gene; V was cut back by 5 bases and J by 10 bases. The CDR3 runs 14 residues. Germline V gives CDR1 MGHRA, CDR2 YSYEKL.

This clone was seen more than once but under ten times. The chain links TRBV9 to TRBJ1-1; 7 nucleotides agree with TRBD1. With V trimmed by 3 bases and J by 4 bases, 9 bases remained unmatched. The germline V gene has CDR1 SGDLS and CDR2 YYNGEE. There are 15 residues in the CDR3. CDR3 protein: CASSGYRGGSTEAFF. CDR3 bases: TGTGCCAGCAGCGGTTACAGGGGTGGGTCCACTGAAGCTTTCTTT.

In this sample, this clone turned up many times. This chain uses TRBV5-1 with TRBJ2-3, with 10 bases identical to TRBD2. The junction had 11 bases not matched to a gene; V was cut back by 0 bases and J by 7 bases. The CDR3 runs 17 residues. Germline V gene sequence: CDR1 SGHRS, CDR2 YFSETQ. CDR3 nucleotide sequence: TGCGCCAGCAGCTTGGAGGCTAGCGGGGGCCCTCTACATACGCAGTATTTT. It encodes CASSLEASGGPLHTQYF.

V gene TRBV11-2 combines with J gene TRBJ2-5, with a tentative D call TRBD2 (5 bases). The CDR3 has 13 amino acids. Deletions cut 4 bases from V and 3 bases from J, with 9 bases between. Germline V gene sequence: CDR1 SGHAT, CDR2 FQNNGV. The CDR3 DNA follows: TGTGCCAGCAGCTCCGGGATTAAAGAGACCCAGTACTTC. Protein sequence: CASSSGIKETQYF.

This clone was counted once. The chain uses TRBV28 and TRBJ2-5; 7 nucleotides match TRBD2. Germline V gene data show CDR1 as MDHEN and CDR2 as SYDVKM. The ends lost 2 bases at V and 4 bases at J; junction bases unmatched: 4. The CDR3 is made up of 14 amino acids. CDR3 nucleotides: TGTGCCAGCAGTTTAGCGGGGGTAATAGAGACCCAGTACTTC. Encoded protein: CASSLAGVIETQYF.

V usage is TRBV2 and J usage is TRBJ2-1; the match to TRBD2 covers 8 bases. The CDR3 is 17 amino acids. The trim removed 1 base at V and 7 bases at J, leaving 12 bases unmatched. Germline CDR1 SNHLY, CDR2 FYNNEI. The DNA for the CDR3 is TGTGCCAGCAGTGAAGAGCTCGGGGGGGGCCTGAAAAATGAGCAGTTCTTC. Its protein is CASSEELGGGLKNEQFF.

This chain joins TRBV19 and TRBJ1-2, with 7 bases matching TRBD1. Germline V gene data show CDR1 as LNHDA and CDR2 as SQIVND (reference sequence). Germline trimming cut 6 bases from V and 3 bases from J; bases unmatched to any gene: 7. The CDR3 sequence is 14 residues long. CDR3 DNA: TGTGCCAGTAGCTGGGACAGAAGCCACTATGGCTACACCTTC. Translating gives CASSWDRSHYGYTF.

The chain has TRBV4-1 and TRBJ1-3; TRBD1 might be the D (6 bases). Germline CDR1 is MGHRA and CDR2 is YSYEKL. V lost 1 base, J lost 4 bases, and 11 bases lay in between. The CDR3 spans 15 residues. The CDR3 loop is CASSQVRGPGNTIYF. The CDR3 DNA follows: TGCGCCAGCAGCCAAGTGCGGGGGCCAGGAAACACCATATATTTT.

This chain uses TRBV5-1 with TRBJ2-3; perhaps TRBD1 as D (6 bases). V dropped 6 bases and J dropped 0 bases, with 14 bases sitting between them. The CDR3 sequence is 15 residues long. CDR1 and CDR2 (germline): SGHRS, YFSETQ. The CDR3 DNA sequence: TGCGCCAGCATGAGGCTGGGGGCGAGCACAGATACGCAGTATTTT. Translation: CASMRLGASTDTQYF.

The rearrangement joins TRBV4-1 to TRBJ2-7; tentatively, D is TRBD1 (6 bases). V lost 0 bases and J lost 2, with 11 bases in between. This CDR3 has 15 residues. Per the germline V gene, CDR1 is MGHRA and CDR2 is YSYEKL. CDR3 region: CASSQDRGSPYEQYF. The CDR3 nucleotides read TGCGCCAGCAGCCAAGATAGGGGGAGTCCCTACGAGCAGTACTTC.

The J gene is TRBJ2-7, the V gene TRBV6-2 or TRBV6-3; D might be TRBD2 (5 bases). V shed 2 bases and J shed 2 bases, with 13 bases lying between them. This CDR3 spans 15 amino acids. CDR1 is MNHEY and CDR2 is SVGEGT in the germline V gene. The CDR3 DNA follows: TGTGCCAGCAGTTACATTCGAGGGAATACCTACGAGCAGTACTTC. This translates into CASSYIRGNTYEQYF.

This clone has a single count. The chain combines TRBV30 with TRBJ2-4, with D maybe TRBD2 (6 bases). V lost 1 base, J lost 6 bases, and 19 bases lay in between. CDR1 is GTSNPN and CDR2 is SVGIG in the germline V gene (reference sequence). This CDR3 has 16 amino acids. The CDR3 loop is CAWSAERGGGTNIQYF. DNA for the CDR3: TGTGCCTGGAGTGCGGAGAGGGGAGGAGGAACAAACATTCAGTACTTC.

The gene calls are TRBV10-1 and TRBJ2-3; TRBD2 is a possible D gene (6 bases). This CDR3 comprises 16 residues. Germline CDR1 is WNHNN and CDR2 is SYGVQD (reference sequence). Trimming removed 3 bases from V and 1 base from J, with 14 bases in between. CDR3 sequence reads: CASSDVVLARTDTQYF. CDR3 coding DNA: TGCGCCAGCAGTGATGTTGTTCTAGCGCGCACAGATACGCAGTATTTT.

The V call is TRBV10-1, the J call TRBJ2-1; no clear D. CDR1 is WNHNN and CDR2 is SYGVQD in the germline V gene (reference sequence). V dropped 5 bases and J dropped 0 bases, with 8 bases sitting between them. The CDR3 runs to 14 residues. The DNA for the CDR3 is TGCGCCAGCAGTCCCGCGAGCTCCTACAATGAGCAGTTCTTC. Its translation is CASSPASSYNEQFF.

This sequence joins TRBV5-6 and TRBJ2-5, with 10 positions matching TRBD2. The CDR3 sequence is 16 residues long. Trimming removed 0 bases from V and 4 bases from J; junction bases left unmatched: 6. CDR1 is SGHDT and CDR2 is YYEEEE in the germline V gene. CDR3 region: CASSLEPAGGRETQYF. The CDR3 DNA follows: TGTGCCAGCAGCTTGGAACCAGCGGGGGGGCGAGAGACCCAGTACTTC.

The CDR3 nucleotides read TGTGCCAGCAGCCCGGACAGGGAGAATGAGCAGTTCTTC. Encoded protein: CASSPDRENEQFF. This chain links TRBV7-3 with TRBJ2-1; TRBD1 matches at 8 bases. The length of the CDR3 is 13 residues. With 5 bases clipped from V and 7 bases from J, the junction kept 4 bases outside the gene matches. The germline V gene encodes CDR1 SGHTA and CDR2 FQGTGA.

This rearrangement joins TRBV19 to TRBJ1-4; 9 positions match TRBD1. The CDR3 runs to 17 residues. Germline V gene lookup returns CDR1 LNHDA and CDR2 SQIVND (reference sequence). Germline trimming cut 5 bases from V and 4 bases from J; bases unmatched to any gene: 11. This CDR3 reads CASSPTPGQGDNEKLFF. As DNA, the CDR3 is TGTGCCAGTAGTCCAACCCCGGGACAGGGAGATAATGAAAAACTGTTTTTT.

This clone was recorded once. J is TRBJ2-3 and V is TRBV5-6; TRBD2 agrees at 15 bases. The CDR3 contains 17 residues. Germline V gene data show CDR1 as SGHDT and CDR2 as YYEEEE. V lost 4 bases and J lost 7; bases outside the gene matches: 10. The chain's CDR3 is CASSVRGGLAGGNTQYF. For the CDR3, the DNA is TGTGCCAGCAGCGTTCGGGGGGGACTAGCGGGAGGAAATACGCAGTATTTT.

The genes are TRBV10-3 and TRBJ1-1; the match to TRBD1 covers 9 bases. The CDR3 extends over 15 amino acids. The V gene end was trimmed by 6 bases and the J gene end by 0 bases; junction bases not matched to a gene: 5. Germline CDR1 and CDR2: ENHRY and SYGVKD. CDR3 coding DNA: TGTGCCATCAGAGGACAGGGGAAAATGAACACTGAAGCTTTCTTT. Translating gives CAIRGQGKMNTEAFF.